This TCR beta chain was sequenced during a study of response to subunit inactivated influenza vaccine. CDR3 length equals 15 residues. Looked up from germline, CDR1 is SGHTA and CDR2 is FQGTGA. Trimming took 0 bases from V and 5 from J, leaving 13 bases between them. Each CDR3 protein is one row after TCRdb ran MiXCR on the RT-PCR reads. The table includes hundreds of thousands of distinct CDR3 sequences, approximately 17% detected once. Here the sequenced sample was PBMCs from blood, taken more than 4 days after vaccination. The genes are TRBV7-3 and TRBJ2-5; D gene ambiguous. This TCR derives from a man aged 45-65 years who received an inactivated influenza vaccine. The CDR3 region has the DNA TGTGCCAGCAGCTTAACGAACTCCCCCGGGGAGACCCAGTACTTC. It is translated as CASSLTNSPGETQYF.